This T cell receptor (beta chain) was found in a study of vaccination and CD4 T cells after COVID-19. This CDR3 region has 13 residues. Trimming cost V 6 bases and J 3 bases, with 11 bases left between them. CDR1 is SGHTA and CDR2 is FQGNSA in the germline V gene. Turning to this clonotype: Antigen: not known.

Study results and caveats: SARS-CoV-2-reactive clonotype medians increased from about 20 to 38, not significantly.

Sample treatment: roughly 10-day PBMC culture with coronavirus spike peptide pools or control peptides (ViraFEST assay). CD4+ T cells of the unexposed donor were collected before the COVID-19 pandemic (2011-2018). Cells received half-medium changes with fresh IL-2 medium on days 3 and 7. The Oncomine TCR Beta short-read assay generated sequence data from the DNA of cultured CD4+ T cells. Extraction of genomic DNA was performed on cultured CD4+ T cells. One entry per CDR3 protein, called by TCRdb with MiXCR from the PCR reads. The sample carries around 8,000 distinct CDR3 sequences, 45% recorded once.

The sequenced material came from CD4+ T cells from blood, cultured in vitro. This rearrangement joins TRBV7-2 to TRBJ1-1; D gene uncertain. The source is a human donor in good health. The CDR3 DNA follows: TGTGCCAGCAGGCCGAAAATGGACACTGAAGCTTTCTTT. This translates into CASRPKMDTEAFF.